The 8 T cell receptor beta chains listed next were all sequenced from one sample in a study of T-cell reconstitution after alpha-beta-depleted transplantation in children. For TCRbeta, the library was prepared with unique molecular identifiers. TCRdb reanalysed the PCR reads using MiXCR and keeps one entry per CDR3 protein. The profile shows about 980,000 distinct CDR3 sequences, 25% to 30% of them singletons. Specimen: PBMCs, mostly from graft donor cells, collected 360 days after TCRalphabeta/CD19-depleted stem cell transplant. The receptors were gathered from a boy less than two years old who had a stem cell transplant for SCID, so the T cells may come from the graft donor.

This sequence joins TRBV7-2 and TRBJ1-1, with D perhaps matching TRBD1 (5 bases). This CDR3 region has 15 residues. Germline CDR1 and CDR2: SGHTA and FQGNSA. Between the trimmed V and J ends, which lost 5 bases and 3 bases, there was a span of 16 bases. The DNA for the CDR3 is TGTGCCAGCAGCCGATCCCAGGGTGCTTACACTGAAGCTTTCTTT. Translating it yields CASSRSQGAYTEAFF. Variable domain in full (rest from reference TRBV7-2 and TRBJ1-1): GAGVSQSPSNKVTEKGKDVELRCDPISGHTALYWYRQSLGQGLEFLIYFQGNSAPDKSGLPSDRFSAERTGGSVSTLTIQRTQQEDSAVYLCASSRSQGAYTEAFFGQGTRLTVV.

This clonotype was counted a few times. The chain uses TRBV5-1 and TRBJ2-6, with a tentative D call TRBD2 (6 bases). This CDR3 is 20 amino acids long. Trimming pared 1 base from V and 2 bases from J, leaving 22 bases between. In germline, CDR1 is SGHRS, CDR2 YFSETQ. The CDR3 here is CASSLNLAVGRAAGANVLTF. The CDR3 DNA reads TGCGCCAGCAGCTTGAATTTAGCGGTCGGAAGAGCTGCTGGGGCCAACGTCCTGACTTTC.

In this sample, this clonotype turned up a few times. The V call is TRBV20-1, the J call TRBJ2-2; either TRBD1 or TRBD2 may fit D (5 bases each). This CDR3 is built from 15 residues. V lost 3 bases and J 4 bases, leaving 15 bases between the germline ends. Germline lookup yields CDR1 DFQATT and CDR2 SNEGSKA (reference sequence). The CDR3: CSASVDRGVTGELFF. The CDR3 nucleotides are TGCAGTGCTAGCGTCGACAGAGGGGTCACCGGGGAGCTGTTTTTT.

This clonotype came up a few times. The genes are TRBV7-6 and TRBJ2-1; unclear D gene. V lost 1 base, J lost 4 bases, and 11 bases lay in between. This CDR3 has 15 residues. Germline assignment: CDR1 SGHVS and CDR2 FNYEAQ. The CDR3 region is CASSLGTEPYNEQFF. The CDR3 DNA reads TGTGCCAGCAGCTTAGGTACAGAACCATACAATGAGCAGTTCTTC.

This clonotype showed up just a few times. This chain connects TRBV20-1 to TRBJ2-7, with D maybe TRBD2 (6 bases). The CDR3 extends over 15 amino acids. Germline CDR1 is DFQATT and CDR2 is SNEGSKA (reference sequence). V gave up 0 bases and J gave up 6 bases, with 18 bases separating them. CDR3 in DNA: TGCAGTGCTAGAGATGGGAGGATGTTACTAGGCGAGCAGTACTTC. Translation: CSARDGRMLLGEQYF.

Here the CDR3 DNA reads TGCAGCGTTGAAGTTAGGGGAAAGAACACTGAAGCTTTCTTT. Protein product: CSVEVRGKNTEAFF. V usage is TRBV29-1 and J usage is TRBJ1-1; the D gene is possibly TRBD1 (5 bases). CDR1 and CDR2 from the germline V gene are SQVTM and ANQGSEA. CDR3 length: 14 residues. The V end was cut by 1 base, the J end by 1 base, with 10 bases between.

This chain joins TRBV7-3 and TRBJ2-7, with D possibly TRBD1 on 6 matching bases. Trimming removed 4 bases at V and 2 bases at J, with 18 bases between. The CDR3 extends over 16 amino acids. Germline lookup yields CDR1 SGHTA and CDR2 FQGTGA. The CDR3 protein is CASSSPFGRGPYEQYF. In DNA form, the CDR3 reads TGTGCCAGCAGCTCCCCCTTCGGCAGGGGCCCCTACGAGCAGTACTTC.

The chain employs TRBV7-3 and TRBJ2-5; possible D gene TRBD2, 5 bases. The germline V gene has CDR1 SGHTA and CDR2 FQGTGA. V lost 9 bases and J 5 bases, leaving 13 bases between the germline ends. The CDR3 spans 12 residues. This CDR3 reads CASSADYETQYF. CDR3 coding DNA: TGTGCCAGTAGCGCCGACTACGAGACCCAGTACTTC.